The 8 T cell receptor beta chains below come from one sample, sequenced in a study of beta chain features in type 1 diabetes. The entirety of the isolated RNA underwent reverse transcription, so expressed TCRB transcripts were sequenced. Sequencing used immunoSEQ multiplex PCR; TCRdb keeps in-frame clones, though not all of them. This table holds a few hundred thousand clones, about 15% found once. The specimen was naive CD4+ T cells from blood. The receptors here all came from a woman between 18 and 29 years old in good health.

The chain uses TRBV2 and TRBJ1-5; 8 nucleotides match TRBD1. The CDR3 has 13 residues. The germline V gene encodes CDR1 SNHLY and CDR2 FYNNEI. The V gene end was trimmed by 7 bases and the J gene end by 5 bases; junction bases not matched to a gene: 4. The DNA of the CDR3 is TGTGCCAGCAAATACAGGGGGGATCAGCCCCAGCATTTT. Protein sequence: CASKYRGDQPQHF.

There are a few counts of this clone. The chain is built from TRBV9 and TRBJ1-3; D call uncertain. V was clipped by 0 bases and J by 0 bases, with 7 bases between them. This CDR3 is built from 15 residues. Looked up from germline, CDR1 is SGDLS and CDR2 is YYNGEE. The CDR3 DNA reads as TGTGCCAGCAGCGTAGGGCTTTCCTCTGGAAACACCATATATTTT. This encodes CASSVGLSSGNTIYF.

The table lists this clone with a count of one. The V and J genes are TRBV7-2 and TRBJ2-3; 9 nucleotides match TRBD2. Looked up from germline, CDR1 is SGHTA and CDR2 is FQGNSA. This CDR3 contains 15 residues. J lost 5 bases, V lost 6 bases, and 9 bases had no gene match. The CDR3 region is CASSVSGSYGDTQYF. Here the CDR3 DNA reads TGTGCCAGCAGTGTTAGCGGGAGTTACGGAGATACGCAGTATTTT.

There are a few counts of this clone. The CDR3 here is CASGMETGGIGEQFF. The CDR3, as DNA: TGTGCCAGCGGGATGGAGACAGGGGGAATTGGTGAGCAGTTCTTC. The chain carries TRBV2 and TRBJ2-1; 9 nucleotides match TRBD1. CDR3 length equals 15 residues. The J segment lost 9 bases and the V segment lost 8 bases, leaving 14 bases of the junction unmatched. The germline CDR1 and CDR2 sequences are SNHLY and FYNNEI.

The chain is built from TRBV28 and TRBJ1-4, with unresolved D. Trimming removed 10 bases from V and 2 bases from J, with 17 bases in between. Germline V gives CDR1 MDHEN, CDR2 SYDVKM. The CDR3 is 15 amino acids. The CDR3 nucleotides read TGTGCCACCCTGGTAACGAGGGTTACTAATGAAAAACTGTTTTTT. Protein product: CATLVTRVTNEKLFF.

This clone has only a few counts. Here the CDR3 DNA reads TGTGCCAGCAGTTTTCGGAGTTCACTGTTTTTT. This sequence encodes CASSFRSSLFF. The chain employs TRBV28 and TRBJ1-4, with D uncertain. Trimming stripped 3 bases from V and 13 bases from J, with 9 bases between. The CDR3 is 11 residues long. Per the germline V gene, CDR1 is MDHEN and CDR2 is SYDVKM.

This clone turned up a few times. The rearrangement joins TRBV2 to TRBJ2-7; 8 nucleotides match TRBD2. Germline V gene sequence: CDR1 SNHLY, CDR2 FYNNEI. CDR3 length: 14 residues. V gave up 6 bases and J gave up 1 base; unmatched junction bases: 5. The CDR3 here is CASRPTGGSYEQYF. The CDR3 region has the DNA TGTGCCAGCAGACCCACGGGAGGGTCCTACGAGCAGTACTTC. Full variable domain (rest looked up from reference TRBV2 and TRBJ2-7): EPEVTQTPSHQVTQMGQEVILRCVPISNHLYFYWYRQILGQKVEFLVSFYNNEISEKSEIFDDQFSVERPDGSNFTLKIRSTKLEDSAMYFCASRPTGGSYEQYFGPGTRLTVT.

This clone has a handful of counts. The chain has TRBV4-1 and TRBJ2-1; D perhaps matches TRBD2 (5 bases). CDR1 is MGHRA and CDR2 is YSYEKL in the germline V gene. The CDR3 extends over 12 amino acids. Trimming removed 0 bases from V and 10 bases from J, with 7 bases in between. In nucleotides, the CDR3 is TGCGCCAGCAGCCAAGATCGGAGGGAGCAGTTCTTC. Protein product: CASSQDRREQFF.